The present entry profiles one TCR beta chain with its context. Its antigen is currently unknown. Other DNA sequences in this specimen translate into the identical CDR3. Naive CD8 cells, CD45RO-negative and positively selected for CCR7, excluded terminally differentiated effector memory CD45RA+ cells. These data belong to a study of shared clonotypes between healthy human individuals. Study context: Per donor, CD8 memory used one plate, CD8 naive used two, CD4 memory used three and CD4 naive used three. Findings and limits, study-wide: Generation probabilities were higher for clonotypes shared across all four sorted-subset donors than for unshared ones.

Researchers ran the assay at a deep level. Measured with immunoSEQ multiplex PCR; TCRdb has only the in-frame clones, and not every one. The sample lists some 2 million clones; approximately 94% were seen once. The ends lost 2 bases at V and 4 bases at J; junction bases unmatched: 1. CDR1 MNHEY and CDR2 SMNVEV come from the germline V gene (reference sequence). CDR3 length: 14 amino acids. This clonotype was obtained from a man aged 18-30 years in good health. This chain joins TRBV27 and TRBJ1-5, with TRBD1 matching over 8 bases. Sequences were obtained from naive CD8+ T cells sorted from blood. CDR3 DNA sequence: TGTGCCAGCAGTTTAGACAGGGGAAATCAGCCCCAGCATTTT. This encodes CASSLDRGNQPQHF.